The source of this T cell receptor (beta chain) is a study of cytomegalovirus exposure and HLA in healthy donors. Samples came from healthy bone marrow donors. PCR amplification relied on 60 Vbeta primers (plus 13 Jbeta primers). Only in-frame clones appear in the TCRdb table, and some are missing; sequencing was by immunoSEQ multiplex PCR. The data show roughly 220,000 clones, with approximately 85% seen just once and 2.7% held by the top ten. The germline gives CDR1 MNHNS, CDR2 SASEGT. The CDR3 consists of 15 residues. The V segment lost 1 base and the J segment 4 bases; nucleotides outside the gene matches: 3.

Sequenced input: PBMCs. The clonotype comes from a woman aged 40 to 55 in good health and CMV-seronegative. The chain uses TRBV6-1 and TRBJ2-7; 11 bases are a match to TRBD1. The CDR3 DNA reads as TGTGCCAGCAGTGAAGGGACAGGGGGCTGGTACGAGCAGTACTTC. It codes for CASSEGTGGWYEQYF.